One sample yielded the 26 T cell receptor beta chains listed below, sequenced in a study of blood T cell repertoires in COVID-19. Some clones are missing from TCRdb's copy, which holds only in-frame ones; the method was immunoSEQ multiplex PCR. This sample has 13,000 or so clones, with about 78% found just once. Sequences were obtained from peripheral blood. The receptors here all came from a human donor in a cohort sampled during active COVID-19.

The chain uses TRBV3-1 (or the pseudogene TRBV3-2) and TRBJ1-2, with 7 bases fitting TRBD1. The CDR3 spans 16 residues. Trimming removed 0 bases from V and 3 bases from J; junction bases left unmatched: 7. Per the germline V gene, CDR1 is LGHDT and CDR2 is YNNKEL (reference sequence). The CDR3 here is CASSQDRGGSYYGYTF. CDR3 DNA sequence: TGTGCCAGCAGCCAAGACAGAGGGGGCTCCTACTATGGCTACACCTTC.

This sequence joins TRBV7-2 and TRBJ1-1, with no clear D. The CDR3 runs 14 residues. From germline, CDR1 is SGHTA and CDR2 FQGNSA. Trimming removed 2 bases from V and 1 base from J, with 8 bases in between. The CDR3 sequence: CASSLYEGNTEAFF. CDR3 nucleotides: TGTGCCAGCAGCTTATACGAGGGGAACACTGAAGCTTTCTTT.

This chain joins TRBV30 and TRBJ2-6; a weak D match, TRBD2 (6 bases). The CDR3 sequence is 17 residues long. Germline V gene lookup returns CDR1 GTSNPN and CDR2 SVGIG (reference sequence). Trimming took 0 bases from V and 0 from J, leaving 12 bases between them. The CDR3 loop is CAWSVGGFSSGANVLTF. The CDR3 DNA is TGTGCCTGGAGTGTGGGAGGTTTTAGCTCTGGGGCCAACGTCCTGACTTTC. Variable domain in full (rest from reference TRBV30 and TRBJ2-6): SQTIHQWPATLVQPVGSPLSLECTVEGTSNPNLYWYRQAAGRGLQLLFYSVGIGQISSEVPQNLSASRPQDRQFILSSKKLLLSDSGFYLCAWSVGGFSSGANVLTFGAGSRLTVL.

The chain employs TRBV4-1 and TRBJ1-4; D gene ambiguous. CDR1 and CDR2 from the germline V gene are MGHRA and YSYEKL. With 0 bases removed from V and 0 bases from J, the gap between germline ends came to 11 bases. The length of the CDR3 is 17 residues. The CDR3 DNA sequence: TGCGCCAGCAGCCAAGATTGGCAGGCGTCAACTAATGAAAAACTGTTTTTT. Its translation is CASSQDWQASTNEKLFF.

The chain is built from TRBV10-3 and TRBJ1-2; TRBD1 matches at 7 bases. The J segment lost 5 bases and the V segment lost 8 bases, leaving 5 bases of the junction unmatched. Germline CDR1 is ENHRY and CDR2 is SYGVKD. CDR3 length: 12 amino acids. The CDR3 sequence: CAISDRRYGYTF. CDR3 in DNA: TGTGCCATCTCGGACAGGAGGTATGGCTACACCTTC.

Only one count was recorded for this clone. The chain links TRBV5-4 to TRBJ2-1; 10 bases map to TRBD2. V shed 4 bases, J shed 5 bases, and the junction held 6 bases outside the gene matches. Germline assignment: CDR1 SGHNT and CDR2 YYREEE (reference sequence). The CDR3 contains 15 residues. Here the CDR3 reads CASSRTSGENNEQFF. The CDR3 bases are TGTGCCAGCAGCCGCACTAGCGGGGAGAACAATGAGCAGTTCTTC.

V and J are TRBV5-1 and TRBJ2-5; 7 bases line up with TRBD1. The trim removed 4 bases at V and 3 bases at J, leaving 3 bases unmatched. CDR3 size: 13 residues. Germline V gene sequence: CDR1 SGHRS, CDR2 YFSETQ. The chain's CDR3 is CASSIGTEETQYF. In nucleotides, the CDR3 is TGCGCCAGCAGCATCGGGACAGAAGAGACCCAGTACTTC.

The V gene is TRBV5-1, the J gene TRBJ2-6, with D maybe TRBD2 (6 bases). The length of the CDR3 is 14 residues. V was clipped by 4 bases and J by 4 bases, with 9 bases between them. The V gene's germline CDR1 is SGHRS and CDR2 YFSETQ. The CDR3 is CASSLATGANVLTF. As DNA, the CDR3 is TGCGCCAGCAGCCTAGCGACGGGGGCCAACGTCCTGACTTTC.

In this sample, this clone turned up a few times. The genes are TRBV6-1 and TRBJ1-4; no reliable D call. CDR1 is MNHNS, CDR2 SASEGT, per germline. This CDR3 has 14 amino acids. Trimming left V 1 base short and J 4 bases short, with 7 bases between. As DNA, the CDR3 is TGTGCCAGCAGTGAAGTTCAGAATAATGAAAAACTGTTTTTT. It codes for CASSEVQNNEKLFF.

This clone was recorded once. V usage is TRBV5-1 and J usage is TRBJ2-5; TRBD1 might be the D (8 bases). CDR1 and CDR2 (germline): SGHRS, YFSETQ. The CDR3 has 13 residues. Trimming removed 4 bases at V and 5 bases at J, with 12 bases between. CDR3 amino acids: CASSKQGGETQYF. In nucleotides, the CDR3 is TGCGCCAGCAGCAAACAGGGGGGGGAGACCCAGTACTTC.

This clone was seen a single time. The genes are TRBV5-4 and TRBJ1-4, with TRBD1 matching over 8 bases. The CDR3 is 14 amino acids. The junction had 3 bases not matched to a gene; V was cut back by 3 bases and J by 5 bases. Germline V CDR1 and CDR2: SGHNT, YYREEE (reference sequence). CDR3 bases: TGTGCCAGCAGCTCCACAGGGGGGAATGAAAAACTGTTTTTT. It encodes CASSSTGGNEKLFF.

This rearrangement joins TRBV3-1 (or the pseudogene TRBV3-2) to TRBJ2-3; the match to TRBD2 covers 8 bases. V shed 5 bases and J 2 bases; nucleotides not matched to a gene: 9. CDR3 length: 16 amino acids. CDR1 and CDR2 from the germline V gene are LGHDT and YNNKEL (reference sequence). The CDR3 reads CASSDRGRGATDTQYF. CDR3 nucleotides: TGTGCCAGCAGCGATCGAGGGCGGGGGGCCACAGATACGCAGTATTTT.

The chain has TRBV5-4 and TRBJ1-2; D might be TRBD1 (5 bases). Germline-derived CDR1 and CDR2 are SGHNT and YYREEE (reference sequence). V was clipped by 4 bases and J by 5 bases, with 12 bases between them. The CDR3 has 13 amino acids. The CDR3 sequence is CASSLRGSYGYTF. The CDR3 region has the DNA TGTGCCAGCAGCCTCCGGGGGTCATATGGCTACACCTTC.

V and J are TRBV28 and TRBJ1-1, with TRBD1 matching over 8 bases. V lost 3 bases to trimming and J lost 8 bases; unmatched junction nucleotides: 5. The CDR3 contains 13 residues. The germline gives CDR1 MDHEN, CDR2 SYDVKM. Here the CDR3 reads CASSFLDRDEAFF. CDR3 in DNA: TGTGCCAGCAGTTTTTTGGACAGGGACGAAGCTTTCTTT. Supplemented by reference TRBV28 and TRBJ1-1, the full variable domain reads DVKVTQSSRYLVKRTGEKVFLECVQDMDHENMFWYRQDPGLGLRLIYFSYDVKMKEKGDIPEGYSVSREKKERFSLILESASTNQTSMYLCASSFLDRDEAFFGQGTRLTVV.

V and J are TRBV7-2 and TRBJ2-5, with TRBD2 matching 8 bases. The CDR3 length is 14 residues. V shed 5 bases and J 5 bases; nucleotides not matched to a gene: 7. Germline V gives CDR1 SGHTA, CDR2 FQGNSA. In nucleotides, the CDR3 is TGTGCCAGCAGCCCGGGAGGGCTAGGGGAGACCCAGTACTTC. Encoded protein: CASSPGGLGETQYF.

The count of this clone is one. The rearrangement joins TRBV5-1 to TRBJ1-1; D gene uncertain. Trimming took 0 bases from V and 4 from J, leaving 10 bases between them. Germline CDR1 reads SGHRS; CDR2 reads YFSETQ. The CDR3 runs 14 residues. The CDR3, as DNA: TGCGCCAGCAGCTTGGGGGCCAGCGGCACTGAAGCTTTCTTT. It encodes CASSLGASGTEAFF.

This clone appeared once. The chain links TRBV6-2 or TRBV6-3 to TRBJ2-1; D is perhaps TRBD1 (7 bases). Trimming removed 5 bases at V and 7 bases at J, with 18 bases between. CDR1 and CDR2 (germline): MNHEY, SVGEGT. The CDR3 has 15 residues. Here the CDR3 DNA reads TGTGCCAGCAGTGACAGGGACTTAACGGGGAATGAGCAGTTCTTC. Translated, it gives CASSDRDLTGNEQFF.

The chain links TRBV15 to TRBJ2-5, with 8 positions matching TRBD2. The CDR3 contains 17 residues. CDR1 LNHNV and CDR2 YYDKDF come from the germline V gene (reference sequence). V lost 0 bases to trimming and J lost 7 bases; unmatched junction nucleotides: 13. Here the CDR3 DNA reads TGTGCCACCAGCAGAGACCCCTTGATGGCGGGGGGCGGGACCCAGTACTTC. Translating it yields CATSRDPLMAGGGTQYF.

This clone appeared a few times. This rearrangement joins TRBV5-4 to TRBJ2-3; D remains unclear. Trimming took off 2 bases at V and 4 bases at J, with 8 bases between the two ends. CDR3 length equals 13 residues. Germline lookup yields CDR1 SGHNT and CDR2 YYREEE (reference sequence). The CDR3 region has the DNA TGTGCCAGCAGCTTCCTCCCTCCAGATACGCAGTATTTT. Amino acids: CASSFLPPDTQYF. Combining the CDR3 with reference TRBV5-4 and TRBJ2-3 gives the whole variable domain ETGVTQSPTHLIKTRGQQVTLRCSSQSGHNTVSWYQQALGQGPQFIFQYYREEENGRGNFPPRFSGLQFPNYSSELNVNALELDDSALYLCASSFLPPDTQYFGPGTRLTVL.

The V and J genes are TRBV4-1 and TRBJ1-5; the D gene is possibly TRBD1 (5 bases). The CDR3 runs 14 residues. The germline V and J ends were trimmed by 3 bases and 4 bases, with 10 bases remaining between them. Germline V gene data show CDR1 as MGHRA and CDR2 as YSYEKL. The CDR3 sequence: CASSHPGGNQPQHF. The CDR3 coding sequence is TGCGCCAGCAGCCACCCTGGGGGGAATCAGCCCCAGCATTTT.

The rearrangement joins TRBV5-1 to TRBJ1-1; D gene uncertain. The CDR3 has 14 residues. Trimming stripped 3 bases from V and 0 bases from J, with 9 bases between. Germline V gene data show CDR1 as SGHRS and CDR2 as YFSETQ. The CDR3 here is CASSWSTMNTEAFF. CDR3 nucleotides: TGCGCCAGCAGCTGGAGCACTATGAACACTGAAGCTTTCTTT.

The V call is TRBV5-8, the J call TRBJ1-1; 7 nucleotides match TRBD1. The germline V gene has CDR1 SGHTS and CDR2 YDEGEE. V shed 3 bases and J 4 bases; nucleotides not matched to a gene: 9. The CDR3 is 15 residues long. In DNA, the CDR3 is TGTGCCAGCAGCTGGCAGGGGGTTACGGGCACTGAAGCTTTCTTT. Translated: CASSWQGVTGTEAFF.

The chain couples TRBV5-6 to TRBJ1-3; D not certain. The CDR3 covers 14 residues. Germline assignment: CDR1 SGHDT and CDR2 YYEEEE. Trimming stripped 2 bases from V and 0 bases from J, with 6 bases between. This CDR3 is CASSFQFSGNTIYF. For the CDR3, the DNA is TGTGCCAGCAGCTTCCAGTTCTCTGGAAACACCATATATTTT.

The chain couples TRBV10-2 to TRBJ1-5; TRBD1 aligns across 7 bases. The V gene end was trimmed by 5 bases and the J gene end by 5 bases; junction bases not matched to a gene: 6. The germline CDR1 and CDR2 sequences are WSHSY and SAAADI. This CDR3 comprises 14 residues. The CDR3 loop is CASSPGQRDQPQHF. CDR3 bases: TGCGCCAGCAGTCCGGGACAGAGGGATCAGCCCCAGCATTTT.

V and J are TRBV18 and TRBJ2-1; 8 bases line up with TRBD1. The CDR3 has 17 amino acids. Trimming at V came to 4 bases and at J to 1 base, leaving 9 bases not matched to a gene. CDR1 and CDR2 from the germline V gene are KGHSH and LQKENI. As DNA, the CDR3 is TGTGCCAGCTCACTAGAAGCCGGGACAGGTTCCTACAATGAGCAGTTCTTC. It specifies CASSLEAGTGSYNEQFF.

The rearrangement links TRBV5-1 to TRBJ2-6; 8 positions agree with TRBD1. J lost 4 bases, V lost 5 bases, and 14 bases had no gene match. This CDR3 region has 18 residues. In germline, CDR1 is SGHRS, CDR2 YFSETQ. CDR3 DNA sequence: TGCGCCAGCAGGCCTACAGGGGGATCCTTGTTAGGGGCCAACGTCCTGACTTTC. Protein product: CASRPTGGSLLGANVLTF.